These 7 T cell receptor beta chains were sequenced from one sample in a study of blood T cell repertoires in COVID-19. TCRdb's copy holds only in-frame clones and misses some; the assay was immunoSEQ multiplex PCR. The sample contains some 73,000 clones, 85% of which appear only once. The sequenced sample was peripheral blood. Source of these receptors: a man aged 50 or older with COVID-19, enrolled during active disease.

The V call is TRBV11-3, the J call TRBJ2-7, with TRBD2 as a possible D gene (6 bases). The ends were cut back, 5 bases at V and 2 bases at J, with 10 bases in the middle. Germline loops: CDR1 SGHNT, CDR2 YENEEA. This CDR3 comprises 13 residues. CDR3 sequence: CASSPPGAYEQYF. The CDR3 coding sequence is TGTGCCAGCAGCCCGCCGGGGGCCTACGAGCAGTACTTC.

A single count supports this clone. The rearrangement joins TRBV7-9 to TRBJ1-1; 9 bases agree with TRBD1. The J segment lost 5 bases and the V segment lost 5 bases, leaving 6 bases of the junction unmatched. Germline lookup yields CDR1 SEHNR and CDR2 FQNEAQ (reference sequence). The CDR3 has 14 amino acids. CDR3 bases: TGTGCCAGCAGCCAGACAGGGGGGTCTACTGAAGCTTTCTTT. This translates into CASSQTGGSTEAFF.

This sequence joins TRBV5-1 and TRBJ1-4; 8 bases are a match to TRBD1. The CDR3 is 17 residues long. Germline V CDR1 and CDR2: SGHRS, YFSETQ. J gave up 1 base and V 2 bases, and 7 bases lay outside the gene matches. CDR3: CASSFSPRGLTNEKLFF. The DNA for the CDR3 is TGCGCCAGCAGCTTTTCACCCAGGGGGCTAACTAATGAAAAACTGTTTTTT.

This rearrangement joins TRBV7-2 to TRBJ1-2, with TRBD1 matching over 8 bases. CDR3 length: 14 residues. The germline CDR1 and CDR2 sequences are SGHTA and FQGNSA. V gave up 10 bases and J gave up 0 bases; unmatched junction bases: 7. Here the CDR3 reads CATRPGGPNYGYTF. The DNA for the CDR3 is TGTGCCACCCGCCCAGGGGGCCCTAACTATGGCTACACCTTC.

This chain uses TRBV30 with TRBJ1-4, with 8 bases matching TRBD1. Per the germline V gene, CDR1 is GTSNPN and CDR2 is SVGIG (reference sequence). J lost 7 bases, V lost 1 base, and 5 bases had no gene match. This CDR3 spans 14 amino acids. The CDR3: CAWSAGGWFEKLFF. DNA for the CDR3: TGTGCCTGGAGTGCAGGGGGCTGGTTTGAAAAACTGTTTTTT.

Written as DNA, the CDR3 is TGTGCCAGTAGTATTCTAGCGGGAGGCCAAGAGACCCAGTACTTC. Residues: CASSILAGGQETQYF. The chain has TRBV19 and TRBJ2-5; 11 positions agree with TRBD2. V shed 3 bases and J 1 base; nucleotides not matched to a gene: 1. CDR1 is LNHDA, CDR2 SQIVND, per germline (reference sequence). CDR3 length: 15 amino acids.

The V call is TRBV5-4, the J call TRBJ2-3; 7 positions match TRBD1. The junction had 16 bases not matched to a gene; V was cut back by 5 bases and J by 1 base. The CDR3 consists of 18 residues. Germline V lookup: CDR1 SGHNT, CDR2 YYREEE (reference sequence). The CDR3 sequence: CASRPGTVSLVGTDTQYF. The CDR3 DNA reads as TGTGCCAGCAGGCCGGGGACAGTCTCACTAGTGGGCACAGATACGCAGTATTTT. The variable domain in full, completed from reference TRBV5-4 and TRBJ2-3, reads ETGVTQSPTHLIKTRGQQVTLRCSSQSGHNTVSWYQQALGQGPQFIFQYYREEENGRGNFPPRFSGLQFPNYSSELNVNALELDDSALYLCASRPGTVSLVGTDTQYFGPGTRLTVL.